The TCR beta chain under discussion was sequenced for a study of T cell repertoires in cytomegalovirus infection. Looking at the study overall: As its CMV epitopes, the study selected recently identified HLA-C-restricted and well-studied HLA-B-restricted targets. Public TCR beta signatures marked donors with CMV infection and the matching HLA.

MiXCR was run by TCRdb on the reads, yielding one entry per CDR3 protein. The sample shows 700,000 to 850,000 distinct CDR3 sequences, around a third of them seen only once. Whole-study findings and limits: Predominance within the ex vivo response was attributable to HLA-C-restricted CMV-specific TCR beta clonotypes. Identification of carriers of CMV plus the relevant HLA was performed using cumulative public TCR beta family frequency.

A remark on this clonotype: Its antigen is unidentified.

This sample comprised cultured CD8+ T cells from PBMCs, obtained from culture after CMV antigen stimulation. The source of this sequence is a human donor in good health (CMV status not recorded). Some clones in this sample may be carry-over from other donors' samples.

The DNA of the CDR3 is TGTGCCACCAGCAACGAGGGGACTGAAGCTTTCTTT. Residues: CATSNEGTEAFF. V usage is TRBV15 and J usage is TRBJ1-1, with D maybe TRBD1 (5 bases). The CDR3 is made up of 12 amino acids. In germline, CDR1 is LNHNV, CDR2 YYDKDF (reference sequence). Trimming left V 4 bases short and J 5 bases short, with 8 bases between.